A single sample is the source of the 22 T cell receptor beta chains below, sequenced in a study of T-cell reconstitution after alpha-beta-depleted transplantation in children. Preparing the TCRbeta library involved the use of unique molecular identifiers. TCRdb redid the calling of the PCR reads with MiXCR, one entry per CDR3 protein. The profile covers about 260,000 distinct CDR3 sequences, with around 10% appearing a single time and about 20% taken by the ten largest. Sequencing used peripheral blood, obtained 180 days after TCRalphabeta/CD19-depleted stem cell transplant. These receptors were obtained from a male patient aged 2 to 9 who had a stem cell transplant for chronic granulomatous disease, so the T cells may come from the graft donor.

This clonotype was detected only a few times. J is TRBJ2-1 and V is TRBV19; 9 bases match TRBD2. Trimming cost V 3 bases and J 5 bases; bases outside gene matches: 14. The germline V gene encodes CDR1 LNHDA and CDR2 SQIVND (reference sequence). This CDR3 region has 18 residues. The CDR3, as DNA: TGTGCCAGTAGTATCCAAAGGGGAGCTAGCGGGACAAACAATGAGCAGTTCTTC. Protein sequence: CASSIQRGASGTNNEQFF.

At least ten counts were recorded for this clonotype. This chain joins TRBV5-1 and TRBJ2-3; 14 nucleotides agree with TRBD2. Germline CDR1 is SGHRS and CDR2 is YFSETQ. The V segment lost 0 bases and the J segment 1 base; nucleotides outside the gene matches: 7. The CDR3 length is 19 residues. The DNA for the CDR3 is TGCGCCAGCAGCTTGGGCCGAGGGACTAGCGGGAGACGCACAGATACGCAGTATTTT. This codes for CASSLGRGTSGRRTDTQYF.

This clonotype was recorded many times. The chain uses TRBV20-1 and TRBJ2-5; maybe TRBD1 (5 bases). The germline V gene encodes CDR1 DFQATT and CDR2 SNEGSKA (reference sequence). The germline V and J ends were trimmed by 3 bases and 4 bases, with 18 bases remaining between them. CDR3 length equals 15 residues. CDR3 in DNA: TGCAGTGCTAGCCCGACAGCGCAATCTGGAGAGACCCAGTACTTC. This sequence encodes CSASPTAQSGETQYF.

In its sample, this clonotype was seen many times. The gene calls are TRBV11-2 and TRBJ2-1, with 8 bases identical to TRBD2. The J segment lost 7 bases and the V segment lost 1 base, leaving 3 bases of the junction unmatched. The CDR3 totals 14 residues. In germline, CDR1 is SGHAT, CDR2 FQNNGV. CDR3 residues: CASSLVGGANEQFF. DNA of the CDR3: TGTGCCAGCAGCTTAGTCGGGGGGGCAAATGAGCAGTTCTTC.

This clonotype was observed many times. This rearrangement joins TRBV5-1 to TRBJ2-3, with D maybe TRBD1 (6 bases). The CDR3 has 14 amino acids. CDR1 is SGHRS, CDR2 YFSETQ, per germline. V was pared by 3 bases and J by 3 bases, with 11 bases between. CDR3 loop: CASSSGARTDTQYF. CDR3 nucleotide sequence: TGCGCCAGCAGCTCAGGGGCGCGGACAGATACGCAGTATTTT.

This clonotype has a count of ten or more. The J gene is TRBJ2-7, the V gene TRBV19, with 9 bases identical to TRBD1. The V gene's germline CDR1 is LNHDA and CDR2 SQIVND (reference sequence). V was clipped by 4 bases and J by 2 bases; unmatched bases: 6. The CDR3 is 15 residues long. The CDR3 bases are TGTGCCAGTAGTAGGCGGGACAGGGCCGCCTACGAGCAGTACTTC. Translated: CASSRRDRAAYEQYF. Full variable domain (missing parts from reference TRBV19 and TRBJ2-7): DGGITQSPKYLFRKEGQNVTLSCEQNLNHDAMYWYRQDPGQGLRLIYYSQIVNDFQKGDIAEGYSVSREKKESFPLTVTSAQKNPTAFYLCASSRRDRAAYEQYFGPGTRLTVT.

This clonotype occurred many times. The chain links TRBV12-3 or TRBV12-4 to TRBJ2-5; D is unclear. V shed 6 bases and J shed 5 bases, with 25 bases lying between them. CDR3 length equals 17 residues. The CDR3 region has the DNA TGTGCCAGCAGCCTAAGCCCCTGGCACACGCCTTCGGAGACCCAGTACTTC. Translating gives CASSLSPWHTPSETQYF.

This clonotype was picked up many times. This chain joins TRBV10-3 and TRBJ1-2; no clear D gene. The V end lost 0 bases, the J end lost 4 bases, and 9 bases lay between the germline ends. The germline CDR1 and CDR2 sequences are ENHRY and SYGVKD. The CDR3 has 14 amino acids. CDR3 sequence: CAISESFAVYGYTF. As DNA, the CDR3 is TGTGCCATCAGTGAGTCCTTTGCAGTCTATGGCTACACCTTC.

This clonotype was observed many times. The V and J genes are TRBV12-3 or TRBV12-4 and TRBJ1-2; D not resolved. The CDR3 is 14 amino acids. The V and J ends lost 6 bases and 1 base respectively, with 12 bases between them. CDR3 coding DNA: TGTGCCAGCAGAGGGCCCCACTTTAACTATGGCTACACCTTC. Translating it yields CASRGPHFNYGYTF.

This clonotype was detected many times. CDR3 residues: CSVEGQGAGDTQYF. The DNA for the CDR3 is TGCAGCGTTGAGGGGCAGGGGGCCGGAGATACGCAGTATTTT. The chain employs TRBV29-1 and TRBJ2-3, with 8 bases that match TRBD1. Germline loops: CDR1 SQVTM, CDR2 ANQGSEA. This CDR3 is built from 14 residues. V gave up 3 bases and J gave up 5 bases; unmatched junction bases: 7.

Ten or more counts support this clonotype. The chain uses TRBV7-2 and TRBJ2-7; 9 bases map to TRBD1. Germline V lookup: CDR1 SGHTA, CDR2 FQGNSA. The CDR3 is made up of 14 amino acids. V lost 6 bases to trimming and J lost 2 bases; unmatched junction nucleotides: 5. CDR3: CASRTGTGTYEQYF. In nucleotides, the CDR3 is TGTGCCAGCAGGACCGGGACAGGGACCTACGAGCAGTACTTC.

This clonotype was found many times. The genes are TRBV12-3 or TRBV12-4 and TRBJ2-7; D possibly uses TRBD1 or TRBD2 (6 bases each). The V and J ends lost 2 bases and 4 bases respectively, with 21 bases between them. This CDR3 has 17 amino acids. CDR3 region: CASSLSPILGGRYEQYF. As DNA, the CDR3 is TGTGCCAGCAGTTTAAGCCCCATCCTCGGGGGCAGGTACGAGCAGTACTTC.

Ten or more counts support this clonotype. This chain connects TRBV28 to TRBJ2-1; tentatively, D is TRBD1 (6 bases). The germline CDR1 and CDR2 sequences are MDHEN and SYDVKM. The length of the CDR3 is 16 residues. Trimming took off 3 bases at V and 2 bases at J, with 14 bases between the two ends. CDR3 bases: TGTGCCAGCAGTTTGGCCCCGGGACACCCCTACAATGAGCAGTTCTTC. Protein sequence: CASSLAPGHPYNEQFF.

At least ten counts were recorded for this clonotype. The chain links TRBV5-8 to TRBJ2-1; TRBD1 might be the D (5 bases). The CDR3 has 12 residues. In germline, CDR1 is SGHTS, CDR2 YDEGEE. V was cut by 5 bases and J by 7 bases, with 10 bases left in between. The CDR3 nucleotides read TGTGCCAGCAGGTTCGCAGGGAATGAGCAGTTCTTC. It specifies CASRFAGNEQFF. The full variable domain, rest sourced from reference TRBV5-8 and TRBJ2-1, is EAGVTQSPTHLIKTRGQQATLRCSPISGHTSVYWYQQALGLGLQFLLWYDEGEERNRGNFPPRFSGRQFPNYSSELNVNALELEDSALYLCASRFAGNEQFFGPGTRLTVL.

The rearrangement links TRBV15 to TRBJ2-7; TRBD1 aligns across 9 bases. CDR1 is LNHNV, CDR2 YYDKDF, per germline (reference sequence). The V segment lost 2 bases and the J segment 0 bases; nucleotides outside the gene matches: 11. This CDR3 spans 18 amino acids. The CDR3 spells CATSRLYPPGQGSYEQYF. CDR3 nucleotide sequence: TGTGCCACCAGCAGACTTTATCCTCCGGGACAGGGCTCCTACGAGCAGTACTTC.

Regarding this clonotype: This may be a read error: a much more frequent sequence differs by one nucleotide. This chain connects TRBV30 to TRBJ2-7, with a tentative D call TRBD1 (6 bases). The CDR3 runs to 15 residues. CDR1 GTSNPN and CDR2 SVGIG come from the germline V gene (reference sequence). The CDR3 coding sequence is TGTGCCAGGAGTCCTCAGCAGGGGTTCTCCTACGAGCAGTACTTC. Encoded protein: CARSPQQGFSYEQYF.

This clonotype was picked up one time. A read error may explain this, as a much larger clone is one base away. V and J are TRBV9 and TRBJ2-7; tentatively, D is TRBD1 or TRBD2 (5 bases each). The CDR3 covers 14 residues. The germline gives CDR1 SGDLS, CDR2 YYNGEE. Trimming cost V 0 bases and J 2 bases, with 9 bases left between them. The CDR3 DNA sequence: TGTGCCAGCAGCGTAGGGCAGGGACCCTACGAGCAGTACTTC. It encodes CASSVGQGPYEQYF.

Ten or more counts support this clonotype. The chain has TRBV24-1 and TRBJ1-2, with TRBD1 matching 9 bases. V lost 2 bases to trimming and J lost 3 bases; unmatched junction nucleotides: 0. Germline assignment: CDR1 KGHDR and CDR2 SFDVKD. There are 14 residues in the CDR3. CDR3 DNA: TGTGCCACCAGTGATTGGGACAGGGACTATGGCTACACCTTC. Amino acids: CATSDWDRDYGYTF.

This clonotype occurred once. Since no conserved phenylalanine or tryptophan closes the CDR3, a read error is the likely cause. V gene TRBV20-1 combines with J gene TRBJ2-6, with 7 bases matching TRBD1. The CDR3 loop spans 16 amino acids. CDR1 is DFQATT, CDR2 SNEGSKA, per germline (reference sequence). This CDR3 reads CSFKGASMSGANVLTS. The CDR3 DNA reads as TGCAGTTTTAAGGGGGCCTCAATGTCTGGTGCCAACGTCCTGACTTCC.

This clonotype was seen ten or more times. The gene calls are TRBV7-9 and TRBJ1-1; TRBD1 is a possible D gene (6 bases). Trimming took off 5 bases at V and 1 base at J, with 14 bases between the two ends. Germline-derived CDR1 and CDR2 are SEHNR and FQNEAQ (reference sequence). The CDR3 spans 15 residues. CDR3 bases: TGTGCCAGCAGCAACTTGGGGGCCCCGAACACTGAAGCTTTCTTT. This codes for CASSNLGAPNTEAFF.

This clonotype has just one count. A read error may be the cause here, since a much bigger clone is one base away. The rearrangement joins TRBV5-1 to TRBJ2-7, with 9 bases that match TRBD1. The CDR3 extends over 12 amino acids. Trimming at V came to 7 bases and at J to 8 bases, leaving 7 bases not matched to a gene. Germline CDR1 SGHRS, CDR2 YFSETQ. The CDR3 is CASRDRDDKQYF. The CDR3 DNA sequence: TGCGCCAGCCGGGACAGGGACGACAAGCAGTACTTC.

A word on this clonotype: A clone one base away is much larger, so this may be a read error. The J gene is TRBJ1-2, the V gene TRBV6-2 or TRBV6-3; TRBD1 aligns across 11 bases. J lost 10 bases, V lost 10 bases, and 11 bases had no gene match. The CDR3 sequence is 13 residues long. CDR1 is MNHEY, CDR2 SVGEGT, per germline. The CDR3 nucleotides are TGTGCCACTCCGGGACAGGGGGATCTTGACTACACCTTC. This translates into CATPGQGDLDYTF.